A single sample is the source of the 2 T cell receptor beta chains below, sequenced in a study of T cells after yellow fever vaccination. TCRdb called the 5' RACE reads again in MiXCR, with one record for every CDR3 protein. The sample yields 250,000 or so distinct CDR3 sequences, roughly 3.5% seen once. This specimen was PBMCs, taken 15 days after the yellow fever booster vaccination. These receptors were collected from a man between 18 and 29 years old who received the YFV17D yellow fever vaccine.

This clonotype appeared many times. The chain couples TRBV3-1 to TRBJ1-5, with D tentatively TRBD1 (6 bases). V lost 0 bases and J 1 base, leaving 13 bases between the germline ends. CDR1 and CDR2 (germline): LGHDT, YNNKEL (reference sequence). The CDR3 runs 17 residues. DNA of the CDR3: TGTGCCAGCAGCCAAGAGTGGGGCACAGGGAGCAATCAGCCCCAGCATTTT. It specifies CASSQEWGTGSNQPQHF.

This clonotype appeared many times. The V and J genes are TRBV28 and TRBJ2-5, with 9 nucleotides matching TRBD2. V shed 5 bases and J 5 bases; nucleotides not matched to a gene: 9. Germline lookup yields CDR1 MDHEN and CDR2 SYDVKM. The CDR3 is 15 residues long. In DNA, the CDR3 is TGTGCCAGCAGTACCCTAGCGGGGACGTCGGAGACCCAGTACTTC. Protein sequence: CASSTLAGTSETQYF.